This record concerns one TCR beta chain sequence. Its antigen is still unknown. This CDR3 is built from 18 residues. In germline, CDR1 is SGHTA, CDR2 FQGTGA. V was pared by 11 bases and J by 2 bases, with 20 bases of the junction left unmatched. The entry originates in a study of cytomegalovirus exposure and HLA in healthy donors. Study as a whole: An earlier analysis identified 95 million to 120 million unique TCR beta sequences in about 179 million T cells.

Use of 60 Vbeta and 13 Jbeta primers characterized the PCR. Data came from immunoSEQ multiplex PCR; TCRdb stores just in-frame clones and leaves some out. The repertoire holds around 150,000 clones, about 78% seen once, with roughly 2.8% in the top ten. Study-wide results and caveats: The dataset shows that most TCR sequences were rare, while some public TCRs occurred in many donors. It was shown in a later analysis that HLA-associated TCR beta chains were more clonally expanded than other, equally common chains. Some V segments could not be told apart, so they were left out, TRBV6-2 and TRBV6-3 among them.

The chain combines TRBV7-3 with TRBJ2-7; 11 bases fit TRBD1. The receptor was derived from a male donor in good health and CMV-seronegative. Sequences were obtained from PBMCs. CDR3 protein: CAGKDPGQGVVVTYEQYF. DNA of the CDR3: TGTGCCGGTAAAGATCCGGGACAGGGGGTTGTGGTAACCTACGAGCAGTACTTC.